One and the same sample provided the 6 T cell receptor beta chains below, sequenced in a study of T cell responses to AZD1222 COVID-19 vaccine (dated by TCRdb to the early 2020s). Preparation of the library involved the immunoSEQ multiplex PCR assay. In TCRdb, the immuneACCESS table is reduced to in-frame sequences with V and J assigned. These tables do not hold every clone; where another copy was compared, an unresolved V gene accounts for under half, and the others remain unexplained. The sample data list 170,000 or so clones, and about nine tenths of these were observed just once. The ten largest clones capture approximately 3% of the sample. The time point label of this sample denotes: baseline before first vaccination. This specimen was peripheral blood, taken on day 0 of AZD1222 vaccination. The origin of the receptors is an adult in good health.

The CDR3 here is CASSLVSGGSDTQYF. CDR3 bases: TGTGCCAGCAGCTTGGTTAGCGGGGGCTCAGATACGCAGTATTTT. The chain uses TRBV5-4 and TRBJ2-3; the match to TRBD2 covers 9 bases. Germline V gene lookup returns CDR1 SGHNT and CDR2 YYREEE (reference sequence). V trimming: 0 bases; J trimming: 4 bases; junction bases outside the gene matches: 3. The CDR3 consists of 15 residues.

V usage is TRBV5-4 and J usage is TRBJ2-1; 9 bases align to TRBD2. CDR1 SGHNT and CDR2 YYREEE come from the germline V gene (reference sequence). The V segment lost 4 bases and the J segment 4 bases; nucleotides outside the gene matches: 12. This CDR3 region has 17 residues. The chain's CDR3 is CASSPTTLAGLYNEQFF. The CDR3 nucleotides are TGTGCCAGCAGCCCCACCACTCTAGCGGGGTTATACAATGAGCAGTTCTTC.

The gene calls are TRBV5-4 and TRBJ2-3, with TRBD2 matching 7 bases. The CDR3 contains 14 residues. V lost 3 bases to trimming and J lost 6 bases; unmatched junction nucleotides: 7. Germline V gene lookup returns CDR1 SGHNT and CDR2 YYREEE (reference sequence). CDR3 in DNA: TGTGCCAGCAGCTCTAGCGGAGGGAGGGATACGCAGTATTTT. It encodes CASSSSGGRDTQYF.

There are a few counts of this clone. The gene calls are TRBV5-1 and TRBJ1-2; D is undetermined. This CDR3 has 14 amino acids. V lost 4 bases and J 4 bases, leaving 14 bases between the germline ends. Germline loops: CDR1 SGHRS, CDR2 YFSETQ. CDR3 sequence reads: CASSPATGSYGYTF. The CDR3 region has the DNA TGCGCCAGCAGCCCCGCAACCGGTAGCTATGGCTACACCTTC. The full variable domain, with the rest looked up from reference TRBV5-1 and TRBJ1-2, is KAGVTQTPRYLIKTRGQQVTLSCSPISGHRSVSWYQQTPGQGLQFLFEYFSETQRNKGNFPGRFSGRQFSNSRSEMNVSTLELGDSALYLCASSPATGSYGYTFGSGTRLTVV.

This clone came up a few times. This chain links TRBV5-1 with TRBJ2-5; D is uncertain. The V end was cut by 1 base, the J end by 4 bases, with 14 bases between. There are 15 residues in the CDR3. The germline CDR1 and CDR2 sequences are SGHRS and YFSETQ. CDR3 in DNA: TGCGCCAGCAGCTTGCATAGGGCGTCGGGAGAGACCCAGTACTTC. This encodes CASSLHRASGETQYF.

This chain connects TRBV30 to TRBJ1-1; 7 bases are a match to TRBD1. V shed 7 bases, J shed 0 bases, and the junction held 2 bases outside the gene matches. The CDR3 runs to 12 residues. Germline V gene data show CDR1 as GTSNPN and CDR2 as SVGIG (reference sequence). Here the CDR3 reads CALGQLNTEAFF. In nucleotides, the CDR3 is TGTGCCTTGGGACAGTTGAACACTGAAGCTTTCTTT.